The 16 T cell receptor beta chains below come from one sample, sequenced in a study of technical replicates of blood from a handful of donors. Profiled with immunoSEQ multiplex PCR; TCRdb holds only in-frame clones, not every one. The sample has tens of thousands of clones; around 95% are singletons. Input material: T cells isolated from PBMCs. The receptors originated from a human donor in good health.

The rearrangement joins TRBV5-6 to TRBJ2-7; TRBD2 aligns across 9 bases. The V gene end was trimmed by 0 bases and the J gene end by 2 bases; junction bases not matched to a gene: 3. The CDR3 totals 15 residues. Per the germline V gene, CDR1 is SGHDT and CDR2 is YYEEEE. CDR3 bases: TGTGCCAGCAGCTTGGTCCCTAGCGGGACCTACGAGCAGTACTTC. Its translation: CASSLVPSGTYEQYF.

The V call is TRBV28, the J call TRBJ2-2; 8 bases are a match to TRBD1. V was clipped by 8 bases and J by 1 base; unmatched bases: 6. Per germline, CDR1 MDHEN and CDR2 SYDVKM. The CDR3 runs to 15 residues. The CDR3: CASRPDRVNTGELFF. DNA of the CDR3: TGTGCCAGCCGACCGGACAGGGTGAACACCGGGGAGCTGTTTTTT.

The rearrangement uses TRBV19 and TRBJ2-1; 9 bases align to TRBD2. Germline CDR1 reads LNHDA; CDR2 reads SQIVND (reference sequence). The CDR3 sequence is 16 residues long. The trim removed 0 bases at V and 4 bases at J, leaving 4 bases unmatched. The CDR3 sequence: CASSIDPGLAYNEQFF. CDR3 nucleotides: TGTGCCAGTAGTATAGATCCGGGACTAGCTTACAATGAGCAGTTCTTC.

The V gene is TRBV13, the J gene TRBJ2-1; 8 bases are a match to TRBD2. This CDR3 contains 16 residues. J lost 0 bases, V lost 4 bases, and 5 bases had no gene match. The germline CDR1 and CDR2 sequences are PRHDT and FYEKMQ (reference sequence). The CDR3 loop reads CASSSLAGSSYNEQFF. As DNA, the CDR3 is TGTGCCAGCAGCTCTCTAGCGGGTTCCTCCTACAATGAGCAGTTCTTC.

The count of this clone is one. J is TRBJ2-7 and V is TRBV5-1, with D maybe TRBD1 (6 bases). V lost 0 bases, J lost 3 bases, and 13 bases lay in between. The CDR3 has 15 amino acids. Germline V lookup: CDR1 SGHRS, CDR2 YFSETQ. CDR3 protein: CASSLVTGKLYEQYF. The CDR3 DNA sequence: TGCGCCAGCAGCTTGGTCACAGGGAAGCTCTACGAGCAGTACTTC.

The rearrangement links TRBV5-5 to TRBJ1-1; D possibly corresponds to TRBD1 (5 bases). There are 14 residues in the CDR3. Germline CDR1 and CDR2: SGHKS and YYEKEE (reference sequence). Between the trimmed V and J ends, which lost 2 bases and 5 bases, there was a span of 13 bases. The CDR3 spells CASSFREGLTEAFF. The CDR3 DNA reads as TGTGCCAGCAGCTTCAGGGAGGGATTGACTGAAGCTTTCTTT.

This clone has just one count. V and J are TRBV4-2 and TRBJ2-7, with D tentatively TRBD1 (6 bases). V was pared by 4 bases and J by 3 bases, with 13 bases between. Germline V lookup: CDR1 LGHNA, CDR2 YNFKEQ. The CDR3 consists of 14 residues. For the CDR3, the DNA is TGTGCCAGCAGCCGTGAAGACAGGTTCTACGAGCAGTACTTC. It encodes CASSREDRFYEQYF.

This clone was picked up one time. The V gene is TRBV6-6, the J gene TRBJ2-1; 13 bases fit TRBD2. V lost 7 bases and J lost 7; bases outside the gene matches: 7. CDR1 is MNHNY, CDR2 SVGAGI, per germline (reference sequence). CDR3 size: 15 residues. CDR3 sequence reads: CASIETSGRNNEQFF. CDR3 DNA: TGTGCCAGCATTGAGACTAGCGGGAGGAATAATGAGCAGTTCTTC.

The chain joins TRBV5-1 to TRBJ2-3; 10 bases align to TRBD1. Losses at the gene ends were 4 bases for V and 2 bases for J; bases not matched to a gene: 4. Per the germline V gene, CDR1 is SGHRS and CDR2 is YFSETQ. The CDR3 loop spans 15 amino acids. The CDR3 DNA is TGCGCCAGCAGCGAGGGACAGGGGATCACAGATACGCAGTATTTT. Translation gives CASSEGQGITDTQYF.

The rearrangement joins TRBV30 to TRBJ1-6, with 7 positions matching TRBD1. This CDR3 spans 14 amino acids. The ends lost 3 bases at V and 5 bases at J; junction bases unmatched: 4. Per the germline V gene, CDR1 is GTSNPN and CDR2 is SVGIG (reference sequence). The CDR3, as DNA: TGTGCCTGGAGCGCCGGACAGGATAATTCACCCCTCCACTTT. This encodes CAWSAGQDNSPLHF.

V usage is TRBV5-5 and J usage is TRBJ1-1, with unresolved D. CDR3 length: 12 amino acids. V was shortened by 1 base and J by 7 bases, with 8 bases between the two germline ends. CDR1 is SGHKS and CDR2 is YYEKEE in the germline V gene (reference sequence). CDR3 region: CASSLQNFEAFF. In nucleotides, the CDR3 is TGTGCCAGCAGCTTGCAGAATTTTGAAGCTTTCTTT.

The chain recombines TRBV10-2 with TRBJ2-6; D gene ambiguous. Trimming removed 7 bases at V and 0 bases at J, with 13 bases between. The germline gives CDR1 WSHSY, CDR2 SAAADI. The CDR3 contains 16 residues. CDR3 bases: TGCGCCAGCAAAGACATTTTGAGCTCTGGGGCCAACGTCCTGACTTTC. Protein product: CASKDILSSGANVLTF.

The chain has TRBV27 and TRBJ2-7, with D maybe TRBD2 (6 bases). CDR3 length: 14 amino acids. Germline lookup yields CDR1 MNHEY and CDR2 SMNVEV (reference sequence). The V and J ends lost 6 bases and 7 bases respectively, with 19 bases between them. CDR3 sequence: CASSPVGGVREQYF. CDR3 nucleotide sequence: TGTGCCAGCAGCCCCGTGGGGGGTGTTAGGGAGCAGTACTTC.

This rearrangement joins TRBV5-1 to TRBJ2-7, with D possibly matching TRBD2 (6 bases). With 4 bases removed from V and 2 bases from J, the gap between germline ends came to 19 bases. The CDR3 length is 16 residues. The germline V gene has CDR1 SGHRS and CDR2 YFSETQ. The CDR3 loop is CASSAGLSLKAYEQYF. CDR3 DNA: TGCGCCAGCAGCGCGGGACTCTCTTTGAAGGCCTACGAGCAGTACTTC.

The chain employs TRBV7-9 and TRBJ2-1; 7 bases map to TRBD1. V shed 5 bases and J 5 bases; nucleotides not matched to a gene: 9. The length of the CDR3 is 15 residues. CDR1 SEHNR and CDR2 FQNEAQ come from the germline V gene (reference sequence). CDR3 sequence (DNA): TGTGCCAGCAGCCTCGACAGGGTGGTTAACAATGAGCAGTTCTTC. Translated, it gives CASSLDRVVNNEQFF. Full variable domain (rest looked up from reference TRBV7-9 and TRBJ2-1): DTGVSQNPRHKITKRGQNVTFRCDPISEHNRLYWYRQTLGQGPEFLTYFQNEAQLEKSRLLSDRFSAERPKGSFSTLEIQRTEQGDSAMYLCASSLDRVVNNEQFFGPGTRLTVL.

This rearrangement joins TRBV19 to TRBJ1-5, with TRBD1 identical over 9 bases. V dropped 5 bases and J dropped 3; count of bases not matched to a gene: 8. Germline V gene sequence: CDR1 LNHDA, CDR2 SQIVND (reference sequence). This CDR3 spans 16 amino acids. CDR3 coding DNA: TGTGCCAGTAGTCGGGACAGGGACGTGTACAATCAGCCCCAGCATTTT. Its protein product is CASSRDRDVYNQPQHF.